The 17 T cell receptor beta chains reported below all come from one sample, sequenced in a study of T cells in women clearing cervical HPV infection. The method was immunoSEQ multiplex PCR; TCRdb's version includes in-frame clones alone and lacks a portion of them. The sample has tens of thousands of clones. The specimen sequenced was blood buffy coat. These receptors were obtained from a woman between 18 and 75 years old with a cervical HPV16 infection that either progressed to CIN3+ or cleared (not recorded which).

Turning to this clone: The DNA ends 3 residues before the CDR3 does, and the rest of the CDR3 is filled in from the germline J gene. The chain links TRBV5-4 to TRBJ2-1, with D uncertain. CDR1 SGHNT and CDR2 YYREEE come from the germline V gene (reference sequence). Trimming removed 0 bases from V and 7 bases from J, with 14 bases in between. This CDR3 comprises 15 residues. CDR3 DNA (partial): TGTGCCAGCAGCTTGGTCGGCACCCTAGGTAATGAG. It specifies CASSLVGTLGNE. The full CDR3 reads CASSLVGTLGNEQFF.

In the case of this clone: The read terminates 3 residues before the CDR3 end, so the remaining end is supplied by the germline J gene. The chain couples TRBV7-9 to TRBJ2-5, with TRBD2 identical over 7 bases. CDR3 length: 15 amino acids. The germline gives CDR1 SEHNR, CDR2 FQNEAQ (reference sequence). V lost 2 bases, J lost 1 base, and 4 bases stayed unmatched. The CDR3 sequence: CASSLLGTIQETQYF. The CDR3 DNA, read in part, is TGTGCCAGCAGCTTACTCGGGACTATCCAAGAGACC.

As concerns this clone: Read data end 3 residues before the CDR3 end; the end is taken from the germline J gene. This rearrangement joins TRBV20-1 to TRBJ1-2; tentatively, D is TRBD1 (6 bases). V shed 3 bases and J shed 5 bases, with 10 bases lying between them. The CDR3 totals 12 residues. The germline V gene encodes CDR1 DFQATT and CDR2 SNEGSKA (reference sequence). CDR3 DNA, as far as it was read: TGCAGTGCTAGGGGGGCAGGGTATGGC. Translating it yields CSARGAGYG. The complete CDR3 reads CSARGAGYGYTF.

Concerning this clone itself: The observed sequence ends 3 residues before the CDR3 terminus, with the missing tail filled in from the germline J gene. This chain joins TRBV19 and TRBJ1-5; 11 positions match TRBD1. Germline CDR1 reads LNHDA; CDR2 reads SQIVND (reference sequence). V trimming: 6 bases; J trimming: 1 base; junction bases outside the gene matches: 8. The CDR3 length is 17 residues. CDR3 DNA, as far as it was read: TGTGCCAGTAGCCAACCGGGACAGGGGGAAAGCAATCAGCCC. Translating gives CASSQPGQGESNQP. The whole CDR3 region reads CASSQPGQGESNQPQHF.

Turning to this clone: The read ends 3 residues before the CDR3 terminus; that terminus is restored from the germline J gene. The chain joins TRBV7-9 to TRBJ1-1, with 7 bases aligning to TRBD1. CDR1 and CDR2 (germline): SEHNR, FQNEAQ (reference sequence). The CDR3 extends over 14 amino acids. Trimming removed 2 bases from V and 4 bases from J; junction bases left unmatched: 4. The sequenced CDR3 bases are TGTGCCAGCAGCTTAAGTCAGGGGGGCACTGAA. Translating it yields CASSLSQGGTE. The full CDR3 protein is CASSLSQGGTEAFF.

Of note for this clone: The sequence runs out 3 residues before the end of the CDR3; the remainder is reconstructed from the germline J gene. This chain joins TRBV7-3 and TRBJ1-2, with D uncertain. CDR3 size: 15 residues. The germline gives CDR1 SGHTA, CDR2 FQGTGA. The CDR3 spells CASSLESGRTGDYTF. The part of the CDR3 DNA that was read is TGTGCCAGCAGCCTAGAGAGCGGGAGGACGGGCGAC.

Worth noting for this clone: The CDR3 end lies 3 residues beyond the end of the read and is filled in from the germline J gene. This sequence joins TRBV12-5 and TRBJ2-2; D is undetermined. Germline V gene lookup returns CDR1 LGHNT and CDR2 FRNRAP. Trimming shortened V by 2 bases and J by 1 base, and 5 bases separated the two germline ends. The length of the CDR3 is 14 residues. The CDR3 bases that were read are TGTGCTAGTGGTTTGCTATGGAACACCGGGGAG. It codes for CASGLLWNTGE. The CDR3 in full is CASGLLWNTGELFF.

With regard to this clone: The read comes to an end 3 residues before the CDR3 does, leaving the germline J gene to fill in the end. The V gene is TRBV7-9, the J gene TRBJ2-3; 8 positions match TRBD2. There are 13 residues in the CDR3. Per germline, CDR1 SEHNR and CDR2 FQNEAQ (reference sequence). The junction had 1 base not matched to a gene; V was cut back by 2 bases and J by 6 bases. The CDR3 spells CASSLPGGDTQYF. Partial CDR3 DNA: TGTGCCAGCAGCTTACCGGGGGGGGATACG.

Turning to this clone: The CDR3 goes on 3 residues after the read ends, and that part is filled in from the germline J gene. The chain has TRBV30 and TRBJ2-1, with a tentative D call TRBD1 (6 bases). V was pared by 5 bases and J by 4 bases, with 21 bases between. CDR3 size: 16 residues. In germline, CDR1 is GTSNPN, CDR2 SVGIG (reference sequence). Partial CDR3 DNA: TGTGCCTGGGGGGGCCAGGGCCCCAGTCTATACAATGAG. Its translation is CAWGGQGPSLYNE. The full CDR3 reads CAWGGQGPSLYNEQFF.

For this clone: The read terminates 3 residues before the CDR3 end, so the remaining end is supplied by the germline J gene. In the same sample, other DNA sequences code for this CDR3. This sequence joins TRBV7-9 and TRBJ1-2; tentatively, D is TRBD1 (6 bases). Germline lookup yields CDR1 SEHNR and CDR2 FQNEAQ (reference sequence). The CDR3 length is 13 residues. The sequenced CDR3 bases are TGTGCCAGCAGCTTAGCGGCAGGGGAAGGC. Its protein product is CASSLAAGEG. The full CDR3 sequence reads CASSLAAGEGYTF.

On this clone itself: The read terminates 3 residues ahead of where the CDR3 ends, so the germline J gene completes it. V usage is TRBV10-1 and J usage is TRBJ1-1; unclear D gene. CDR1 is WNHNN, CDR2 SYGVQD, per germline (reference sequence). The CDR3 runs 14 residues. V was pared by 0 bases and J by 1 base, with 6 bases between. The part of the CDR3 DNA that was read is TGCGCCAGCAGTGAGTCTAACAGGAACACTGAA. Amino acids: CASSESNRNTE. The CDR3 reads in full as CASSESNRNTEAFF.

Notes on this clone: The CDR3 end is not reached by the read, which stops 3 residues before it; the germline J gene fills it in. J is TRBJ1-1 and V is TRBV23-1; D ambiguous. TRBV23-1 qualifies as an ORF whose function is uncertain. The V gene lost 7 bases and the J gene lost 0 bases, with 15 bases spanning the gap. The CDR3 consists of 15 residues. The CDR3 bases that were read are TGCGCCAGCAAAAAACCTGGGCCGATGAACACTGAA. It specifies CASKKPGPMNTE. The whole CDR3 reads CASKKPGPMNTEAFF.

Turning to this clone: The read ends 3 residues early relative to the CDR3; the germline J gene fills the gap. Other nucleotide sequences from this sample produce the same CDR3. The rearrangement links TRBV18 to TRBJ2-1; 12 bases match TRBD2. The CDR3 extends over 18 amino acids. CDR1 is KGHSH, CDR2 LQKENI, per germline. V gave up 1 base and J gave up 8 bases; unmatched junction bases: 12. The CDR3 spells CASSPLPLTSGSRYEQFF. CDR3 bases read: TGTGCCAGCTCACCACTCCCCCTGACTAGCGGGAGTAGGTATGAG.

In the case of this clone: The read ends 3 residues early relative to the CDR3; the germline J gene fills the gap. The chain is built from TRBV10-2 and TRBJ2-5; TRBD2 matches 13 bases. This CDR3 spans 15 amino acids. The V and J ends lost 7 bases and 3 bases, in that order; junction bases with no gene match: 5. Germline CDR1 WSHSY, CDR2 SAAADI. CDR3 region: CASMGLAGWEETQYF. The covered CDR3 bases are TGCGCCAGCATGGGACTAGCGGGATGGGAAGAGACC.

Comment on this clone: The observed sequence ends 3 residues before the CDR3 terminus, with the missing tail filled in from the germline J gene. V gene TRBV7-3 combines with J gene TRBJ1-1; D not resolved. V was cut by 4 bases and J by 5 bases, with 11 bases left in between. Per the germline V gene, CDR1 is SGHTA and CDR2 is FQGTGA. The length of the CDR3 is 13 residues. CDR3 bases read: TGTGCCAGCAGCTCCACCGAGGGTACTGAA. This encodes CASSSTEGTE. The entire CDR3 reads CASSSTEGTEAFF.

Turning to this clone: The read finishes 3 residues shy of the CDR3 end, and the germline J gene is used to complete it. The sample contains more than one DNA sequence encoding this CDR3. The V call is TRBV7-8, the J call TRBJ1-2; D is unresolved. Germline CDR1 is SGHVS and CDR2 is FQNEAQ. The CDR3 sequence is 13 residues long. V dropped 1 base and J dropped 3 bases, with 6 bases sitting between them. CDR3 loop: CASSLVIDYGYTF. CDR3 DNA (partial): TGTGCCAGCAGCTTAGTAATTGACTATGGC.

With regard to this clone: The read ends 3 residues shy of where the CDR3 ends; the end is completed using the germline J gene. This chain joins TRBV7-2 and TRBJ2-1; 8 bases match TRBD1. The V gene's germline CDR1 is SGHTA and CDR2 FQGNSA. The J segment lost 4 bases and the V segment lost 0 bases, leaving 8 bases of the junction unmatched. The CDR3 contains 17 residues. The sequenced part of the CDR3 DNA is TGTGCCAGCAGCTTAGCCTTTTCCAGGACAGGGTACAATGAG. The encoded protein is CASSLAFSRTGYNE. The entire CDR3 protein reads CASSLAFSRTGYNEQFF.